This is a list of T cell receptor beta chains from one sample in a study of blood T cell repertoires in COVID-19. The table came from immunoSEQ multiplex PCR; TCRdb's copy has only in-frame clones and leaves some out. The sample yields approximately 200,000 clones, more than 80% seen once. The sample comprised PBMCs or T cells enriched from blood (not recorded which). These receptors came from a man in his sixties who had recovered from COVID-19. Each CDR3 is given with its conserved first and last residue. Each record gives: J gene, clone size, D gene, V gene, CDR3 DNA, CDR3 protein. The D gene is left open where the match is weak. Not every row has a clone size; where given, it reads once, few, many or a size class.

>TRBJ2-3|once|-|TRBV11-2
TGTGCCAGCAGCTTGGGACTTTTTTCTAGCACAGATACGCAGTATTTT
CASSLGLFSSTDTQYF
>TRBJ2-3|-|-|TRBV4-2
TGTGCCAGCAGCCAAGATGGCAGCGGAAGCACAGATACGCAGTATTTT
CASSQDGSGSTDTQYF
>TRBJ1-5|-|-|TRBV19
TGTGCCAGTAGTATAGGGCAGGGTAGACAGCCCCAGCATTTT
CASSIGQGRQPQHF
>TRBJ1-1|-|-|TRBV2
TGTGCCAGCAGTAGAGAGAACACTGAAGCTTTCTTT
CASSRENTEAFF
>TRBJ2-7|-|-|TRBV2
TGTGCCGGGCGAACAGGGATCAACTCCGAGCAGTACTTC
CAGRTGINSEQYF
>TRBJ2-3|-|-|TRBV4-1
TGCGCCAGCAGCCAGGAGGACGGCACAGATACGCAGTATTTT
CASSQEDGTDTQYF
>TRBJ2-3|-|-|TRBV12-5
TGTGCTAGTGGTTCAAACTACCCCATACCGAGCACAGATACGCAGTATTTT
CASGSNYPIPSTDTQYF
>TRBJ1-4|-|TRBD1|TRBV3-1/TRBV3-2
TGTGCCAGCAGCCACCCCCGGGAGGGACAGGGTGAAAAACTGTTTTTT
CASSHPREGQGEKLFF
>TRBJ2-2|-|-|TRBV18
TGTGCCAGCTCCCCATACGGACAGCACACCGGGGAGCTGTTTTTT
CASSPYGQHTGELFF
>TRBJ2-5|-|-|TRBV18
TGTGCCAGCTCACCAATGGGGGCCTCGTACCAAGAGACCCAGTACTTC
CASSPMGASYQETQYF
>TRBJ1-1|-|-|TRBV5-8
TGTGCCAGCAACTCGTGGACTGAAGCTTTCTTT
CASNSWTEAFF
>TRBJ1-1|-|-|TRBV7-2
TGTGCCAGCAGCTTTGATCGGGTCACTGAAGCTTTCTTT
CASSFDRVTEAFF
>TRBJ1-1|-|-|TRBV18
TGTGCCAGCTCACCGCAGACAGACAACACTGAAGCTTTCTTT
CASSPQTDNTEAFF
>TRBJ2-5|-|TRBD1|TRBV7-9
TGTGCCAGCAGCTTATCGGGACAGGGATCTCAAGAGACCCAGTACTTC
CASSLSGQGSQETQYF
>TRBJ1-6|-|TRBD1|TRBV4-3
TGCGCCAGCAGCGGGGGGACAGTGGGGAATTCACCCCTCCACTTT
CASSGGTVGNSPLHF
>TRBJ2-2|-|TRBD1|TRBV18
TGTGCCAGCTCACCACCGACAGGGGCGACCGGGGAGCTGTTTTTT
CASSPPTGATGELFF
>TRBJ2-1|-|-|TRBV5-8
TGTGCCAGCAGCTTGCTGACGGGGATTTACAATGAGCAGTTCTTC
CASSLLTGIYNEQFF
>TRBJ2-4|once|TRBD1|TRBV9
TGTGCCAGCAGCCCTCGACAGGGGCGGGAAAACATTCAGTACTTC
CASSPRQGRENIQYF
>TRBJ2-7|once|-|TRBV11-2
TGTGCCGGGGGCCAGGATACCTACGAGCAGTACTTC
CAGGQDTYEQYF
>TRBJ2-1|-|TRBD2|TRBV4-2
TGTGCCAGCAGCCAAGATAGGGCCCTAGCGGGGGGGTACAATGAGCAGTTCTTC
CASSQDRALAGGYNEQFF
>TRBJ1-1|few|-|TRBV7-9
TGTGCCAGCAGTAAGAAGGTAGGGGGGAACACTGAAGCTTTCTTT
CASSKKVGGNTEAFF
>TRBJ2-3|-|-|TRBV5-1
TGCGCCAGCAGCTTAAGGACTCCTAGCACAGATACGCAGTATTTT
CASSLRTPSTDTQYF
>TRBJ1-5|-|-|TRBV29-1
TGCAGCATTGGGGGAGGACCCGATCAGCCCCAGCATTTT
CSIGGGPDQPQHF
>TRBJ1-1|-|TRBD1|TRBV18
TGTGCCAGCTCGCCTCCAGGGGGCACTGAAGCTTTCTTT
CASSPPGGTEAFF
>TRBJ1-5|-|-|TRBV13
TGTGCCAGCAGCTTAGGGGCACAGCCCCAGCATTTT
CASSLGAQPQHF
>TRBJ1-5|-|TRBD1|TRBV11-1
TGTGCCAGCAGCTTAGGGACAGGGAATCAGCCCCAGCATTTT
CASSLGTGNQPQHF
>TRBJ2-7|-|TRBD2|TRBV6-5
TGTGCCAGCAGCGACGGGGGGTGGTACGAGCAGTACTTC
CASSDGGWYEQYF
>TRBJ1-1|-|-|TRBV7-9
TGTGCCAGCAGGCTTCAGGATTACACTGAAGCTTTCTTT
CASRLQDYTEAFF
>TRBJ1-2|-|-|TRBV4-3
TGCGCCAGCAGCCAAGGGGGGCAGGGCACTAACTATGGCTACACCTTC
CASSQGGQGTNYGYTF
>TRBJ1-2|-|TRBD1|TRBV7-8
TGTGCCAGCAGCTGGGCAGGGGGCACCTATGGCTACACCTTC
CASSWAGGTYGYTF
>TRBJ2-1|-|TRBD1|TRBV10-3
TGTGCCATCAGGGACAGGGGGCTTGACAATGAGCAGTTCTTC
CAIRDRGLDNEQFF
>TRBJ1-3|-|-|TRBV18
TGTGCCAGCTCACCGGCGGGGCTCAGTGGAAACACCATATATTTT
CASSPAGLSGNTIYF
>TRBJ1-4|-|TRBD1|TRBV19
TGTGCCAGTAGTAACAGGGGAACTTCAGTGGTGGAAAAACTGTTTTTT
CASSNRGTSVVEKLFF
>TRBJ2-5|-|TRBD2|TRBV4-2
TGTGCCAGCAGCGAACCGGGACTAGGGGGAGCGGAGACCCAGTACTTC
CASSEPGLGGAETQYF
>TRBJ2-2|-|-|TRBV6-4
TGTGCCAGCAGTGAATCCGGGGGGCCCACCGGGGAGCTGTTTTTT
CASSESGGPTGELFF
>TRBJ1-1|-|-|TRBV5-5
TGTGCCAGCAGCTTATCAGGGTTGGGGAACACTGAAGCTTTCTTT
CASSLSGLGNTEAFF
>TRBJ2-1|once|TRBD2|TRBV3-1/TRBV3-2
TGTGCCAGCAGCTTGGTTAGCGGGGGCTCCTACAATGAGCAGTTCTTC
CASSLVSGGSYNEQFF
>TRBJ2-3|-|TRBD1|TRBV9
TGTGCCAGCAGCGAGAGACAGGGGTCCCCGGCAGATACGCAGTATTTT
CASSERQGSPADTQYF
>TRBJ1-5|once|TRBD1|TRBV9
TGTGCCAGCAGCGCAGGGGGTAGCAATCAGCCCCAGCATTTT
CASSAGGSNQPQHF
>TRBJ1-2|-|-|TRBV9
TGTGCCAGCAGCGTAGAGAGCCTATTCTATGGCTACACCTTC
CASSVESLFYGYTF
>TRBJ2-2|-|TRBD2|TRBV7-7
TGTGCTAGCAGCCCTTCTAGCGGGGGGGCTTCTGTCGGGGAGCTGTTTTTT
CASSPSSGGASVGELFF
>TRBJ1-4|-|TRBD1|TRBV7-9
TGTGCCAGCAGCTCGGACAGGGTGGGCGAAAAACTGTTTTTT
CASSSDRVGEKLFF
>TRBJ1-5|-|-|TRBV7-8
TGTGCCAGCAGCCCCCGCAGCAGGGCGGATCAGCCCCAGCATTTT
CASSPRSRADQPQHF
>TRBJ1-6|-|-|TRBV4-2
TGTGCCAGCAGTCCTGAACTGGGGCGTCCCTATAATTCACCCCTCCACTTT
CASSPELGRPYNSPLHF
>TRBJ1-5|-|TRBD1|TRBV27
TGTGCCAGCGCCTCCTCGACAGGGGATCAGCCCCAGCATTTT
CASASSTGDQPQHF
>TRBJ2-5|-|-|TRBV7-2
TGTGCCAGCAGCTTCTATACCCAACAAGAGACCCAGTACTTC
CASSFYTQQETQYF
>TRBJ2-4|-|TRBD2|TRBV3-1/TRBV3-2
TGTGCCAGCAGCCCCACGAGGGTTAGCGGGGGCGGTGAAAACATTCAGTACTTC
CASSPTRVSGGGENIQYF
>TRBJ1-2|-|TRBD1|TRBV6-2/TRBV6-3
TGTGCCAGCAGCCGCCGGGACAGGGCAGACTATGGCTACACCTTC
CASSRRDRADYGYTF
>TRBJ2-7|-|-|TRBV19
TGTGCCACCGCCTTTCGGGGAGAGGGCCAGCCCTACGAGCAGTACTTC
CATAFRGEGQPYEQYF
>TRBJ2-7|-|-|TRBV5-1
TGCGCCAGCAGCCCGACGGGTACGGGCGAGCAGTACTTC
CASSPTGTGEQYF
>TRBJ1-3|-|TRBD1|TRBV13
TGTGCCAGCAGTCCGGACAGGGGCTCTGGAAACACCATATATTTT
CASSPDRGSGNTIYF
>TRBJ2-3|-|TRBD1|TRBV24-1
TGTGCCACGGCCGACAGGGTGGGCACAGATACGCAGTATTTT
CATADRVGTDTQYF
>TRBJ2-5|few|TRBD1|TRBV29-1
TGCAGCGTTGAGTGGGGACAGGGTTTGGAGACCCAGTACTTC
CSVEWGQGLETQYF
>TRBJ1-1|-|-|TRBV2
TGTGCCAGCAGCCAAAACACTGAAGCTTTCTTT
CASSQNTEAFF
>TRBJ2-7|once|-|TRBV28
TGTGCCAGCACGGACAGTTCCTACGAGCAGTACTTC
CASTDSSYEQYF
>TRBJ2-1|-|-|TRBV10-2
TGCGCCAGCAGACAATTGGGGTTAGGGGGCAATGAGCAGTTCTTC
CASRQLGLGGNEQFF
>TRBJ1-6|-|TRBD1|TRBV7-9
TGTGCCAGCAGCTTATACCCCGGACAGGGGTTTTCACCCCTCCACTTT
CASSLYPGQGFSPLHF
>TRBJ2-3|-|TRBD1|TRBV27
TGTGCCAGCAGTTTCACCGGGACAGGACTGCTTTATGGCACAGATACGCAGTATTTT
CASSFTGTGLLYGTDTQYF
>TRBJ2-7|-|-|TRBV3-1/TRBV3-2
TGTGCCAGCAGCCAAGTAGCCTACGAGCAGTACTTC
CASSQVAYEQYF